The rows below give T cell receptor beta chains drawn from one sample of a study of T cell responses to AZD1222 COVID-19 vaccine. The assay was immunoSEQ multiplex PCR, and TCRdb's table has in-frame clones only and misses some. The sample contains some 100,000 clones, 86% of which appear only once. The sample here was peripheral blood, taken on day 0 of AZD1222 vaccination. These receptors were taken from an adult in good health. Both conserved end residues are part of each CDR3.

J	V	CDR3
TRBJ2-2	TRBV7-8	CASGGPRGTGELFF
TRBJ2-1	TRBV27	CASSFSIRVSGGQNEQFF
TRBJ2-1	TRBV27	CASSPGTHYYNEQFF
TRBJ2-7	TRBV27	CASSTSGSLREQYF
TRBJ2-7	TRBV10-3	CAISSASDLPYEQYF
TRBJ1-3	TRBV7-6	CASSLGQGAGNTIYF
TRBJ1-2	TRBV6-5	CASTKDRLLGYTF
TRBJ1-2	TRBV19	CASSISPGPPLLRVDYGYTF
TRBJ2-1	TRBV19	CASSMPRSGDYNEQFF
TRBJ1-1	TRBV28	CASSLLGKQDTEAFF
TRBJ2-3	TRBV20-1	CSAGRTDTQYF
TRBJ2-3	TRBV18	CASSPRDFFTDTQYF
TRBJ1-1	TRBV3-1/TRBV3-2	CASSPFRRDTEAFF
TRBJ1-1	TRBV12-3/TRBV12-4	CASLSGAGVEAFF
TRBJ2-7	TRBV7-8	CASSLAGGSYEQYF
TRBJ2-1	TRBV27	CASSRLPAVYNEQFF
TRBJ1-2	TRBV7-9	CASSLDRANYGYTF
TRBJ2-5	TRBV30	CAWSVGGRAHETQYF
TRBJ1-5	TRBV19	CASSDSKNQPQHF
TRBJ1-5	TRBV19	CASRPTRDRGGFKPQHF
TRBJ1-5	TRBV18	CASSTGRTNQPQHF
TRBJ1-2	TRBV2	CASSDREYGYTF
TRBJ2-2	TRBV6-2/TRBV6-3	CASSETGRTGELFF
TRBJ1-2	TRBV28	CASSSDGGSIYGYTF
TRBJ2-7	TRBV7-2	CASSLVAGGPHEQYF
TRBJ2-7	TRBV27	CASSFDGGGRYEQYF
TRBJ1-2	TRBV29-1	CSVPPDRARANYGYTF
TRBJ2-5	TRBV7-2	CASSPRGLAAETQYF
TRBJ1-1	TRBV6-2/TRBV6-3	CASSGGLRGYTEAFF
TRBJ2-7	TRBV6-5	CASSFRPYEQYF
TRBJ2-3	TRBV14	CASSPGRSTDTQYF
TRBJ1-1	TRBV27	CASSVLTKGPSEAFF
TRBJ2-3	TRBV2	CASSQQGSTDTQYF
TRBJ1-5	TRBV28	CASWGSNQPQHF
TRBJ2-7	TRBV19	CASSKETGGIYEQYF
TRBJ1-5	TRBV5-6	CASSLYSSAQPQHF
TRBJ1-1	TRBV19	CASSIDRPGNTEAFF
TRBJ2-2	TRBV4-1	CASSQSGLAFTGELFF
TRBJ2-5	TRBV27	CASSSGVLGAETQYF
TRBJ2-1	TRBV30	CAWSALGTRLNEQFF
TRBJ1-6	TRBV9	CASSVELQRNSPLHF
TRBJ2-7	TRBV15	CATSRDRGGYEQYF
TRBJ2-7	TRBV5-6	CASSSDYEQYF
TRBJ1-5	TRBV7-2	CASSLLGGSTFQPQHF
TRBJ1-1	TRBV5-4	CASSYSGKRITEAFF
TRBJ2-2	TRBV27	CASSLSSRSGELFF